The entry that follows covers one T cell receptor (beta chain) sequence. The data are from a study of shared clonotypes between healthy human individuals. Deep was the level used in running the assay. Profiling relied on immunoSEQ multiplex PCR, and the TCRdb table lists in-frame clones only, not all of them. Of around 99,000 clones listed, 60% to 70% were seen once; the top ten hold roughly 52%. Trimming pared 4 bases from V and 0 bases from J, leaving 12 bases between. This CDR3 comprises 15 residues. Germline assignment: CDR1 SGDLS and CDR2 YYNGEE. J is TRBJ2-3 and V is TRBV9, with unresolved D. Sequencing was done on a sample of memory CD8+ T cells sorted from blood. Subset of the sample: CD45RO+ cells pooled with CCR7-negative TemRA cells. This sequence originates from a young man in good health. Written as DNA, the CDR3 is TGTGCCAGCAGCCCACAATTCGCTAGCACAGATACGCAGTATTTT. This gives the protein CASSPQFASTDTQYF. Full variable domain (outside the CDR3, taken from reference TRBV9 and TRBJ2-3): DSGVTQTPKHLITATGQRVTLRCSPRSGDLSVYWYQQSLDQGLQFLIQYYNGEERAKGNILERFSAQQFPDLHSELNLSSLELGDSALYFCASSPQFASTDTQYFGPGTRLTVL.